This entry describes one T cell receptor beta chain. Its antigen is still unknown. The PCR made use of 60 Vbeta and 13 Jbeta primers. Using immunoSEQ multiplex PCR, the repertoire was profiled, and TCRdb retains in-frame clones only, with some absent. The sample yields under 200,000 clones, 79% seen once. The sample belongs to a study of cytomegalovirus exposure and HLA in healthy donors. Points from the study as a whole: When the data were analyzed later, several of the most significant clusters appeared to be linked to common viral pathogens. The study dropped some indistinguishable V segments, TRBV6-2 and TRBV6-3 among them.

V was pared by 5 bases and J by 2 bases, with 7 bases of the junction left unmatched. CDR3 length: 15 amino acids. Germline values: CDR1 SGHAT, CDR2 FQDESV (reference sequence). The chain joins TRBV11-1 to TRBJ2-7; 9 bases are shared with TRBD1. The TCR originated in a woman aged 40 to 55 in good health and CMV-seronegative. The sample was PBMCs. Here the CDR3 reads CASSPGTGPTYEQYF. In DNA form, the CDR3 reads TGTGCCAGCAGCCCCGGGACAGGGCCGACCTACGAGCAGTACTTC.